The 26 T cell receptor beta chains below all came from one sample that was sequenced in a study of blood T cell repertoires in COVID-19. Only in-frame clones appear in the TCRdb table, and some are missing; sequencing was by immunoSEQ multiplex PCR. The profile shows over 300,000 clones, about 90% of them singletons. Source material: peripheral blood. These receptors came from a man aged 35 to 55 with acute or convalescent COVID-19.

The chain uses TRBV18 and TRBJ2-1; 9 bases are a match to TRBD1. The CDR3 totals 18 residues. The germline V gene encodes CDR1 KGHSH and CDR2 LQKENI. J lost 2 bases, V lost 4 bases, and 12 bases had no gene match. Here the CDR3 reads CASSLLLPGQGAYNEQFF. Here the CDR3 DNA reads TGTGCCAGCTCACTTTTACTACCGGGACAGGGAGCCTACAATGAGCAGTTCTTC.

The chain carries TRBV7-9 and TRBJ2-1; 12 nucleotides match TRBD1. The V and J ends lost 7 bases and 1 base, in that order; junction bases with no gene match: 17. Germline V gives CDR1 SEHNR, CDR2 FQNEAQ (reference sequence). CDR3 length: 20 residues. The CDR3 here is CASTMPSGQGAKASYNEQFF. The CDR3 DNA reads as TGTGCCAGCACCATGCCATCGGGACAGGGGGCGAAAGCTTCCTACAATGAGCAGTTCTTC.

This clone was seen just once. V usage is TRBV4-3 and J usage is TRBJ1-1; the D is unclear. Trimming cost V 0 bases and J 3 bases, with 8 bases left between them. Germline loops: CDR1 LGHNA, CDR2 YSLEER. CDR3 length: 14 residues. The CDR3 DNA reads as TGCGCCAGCAGCCAAGATTCCGGGTACACTGAAGCTTTCTTT. It translates to CASSQDSGYTEAFF.

This chain links TRBV19 with TRBJ2-1; 12 bases align to TRBD2. The CDR3 sequence is 18 residues long. Germline V gene lookup returns CDR1 LNHDA and CDR2 SQIVND (reference sequence). The V and J ends lost 4 bases and 0 bases, in that order; junction bases with no gene match: 7. This CDR3 is CASSTGTSGWSSYNEQFF. The CDR3 region has the DNA TGTGCCAGTAGTACCGGGACTAGCGGGTGGAGCTCCTACAATGAGCAGTTCTTC.

The chain couples TRBV6-5 to TRBJ2-3; the D gene is possibly TRBD2 (5 bases). Germline V gene data show CDR1 as MNHEY and CDR2 as SVGAGI. V dropped 4 bases and J dropped 6 bases, with 17 bases sitting between them. This CDR3 is 15 amino acids long. This chain's CDR3 is CASSSLDLIGDTQYF. In DNA, the CDR3 is TGTGCCAGCAGTTCCTTGGACTTGATAGGGGATACGCAGTATTTT.

The J gene is TRBJ2-7, the V gene TRBV28; D is perhaps TRBD2 (6 bases). The V end lost 5 bases, the J end lost 4 bases, and 9 bases lay between the germline ends. This CDR3 region has 12 residues. Per germline, CDR1 MDHEN and CDR2 SYDVKM. The CDR3, as DNA: TGTGCCAGCAGTAGGAGGGGTTACGAGCAGTACTTC. It specifies CASSRRGYEQYF.

The CDR3 is CASSVDFDRGYTIYF. The CDR3 bases are TGTGCCAGCAGCGTAGACTTTGACAGGGGCTACACCATATATTTT. This chain links TRBV9 with TRBJ1-3; 8 bases map to TRBD1. With 0 bases clipped from V and 8 bases from J, the junction kept 7 bases outside the gene matches. Germline V gives CDR1 SGDLS, CDR2 YYNGEE. The length of the CDR3 is 15 residues.

The rearrangement links TRBV7-3 to TRBJ1-6; 9 nucleotides line up with TRBD1. Germline V gene data show CDR1 as SGHTA and CDR2 as FQGTGA. The CDR3 is 15 residues long. V dropped 5 bases and J dropped 9; count of bases not matched to a gene: 8. Here the CDR3 reads CASSLEGQGSSPLHF. CDR3 DNA: TGTGCCAGCAGCCTAGAGGGACAGGGCTCTTCACCCCTCCACTTT.

The chain employs TRBV7-6 and TRBJ1-6, with unresolved D. Germline loops: CDR1 SGHVS, CDR2 FNYEAQ. Trimming shortened V by 1 base and J by 4 bases, and 11 bases separated the two germline ends. The CDR3 runs 16 residues. The CDR3 spells CASSLGAASYNSPLHF. CDR3 in DNA: TGTGCCAGCAGCTTAGGGGCCGCCAGTTATAATTCACCCCTCCACTTT.

The gene calls are TRBV7-8 and TRBJ1-6, with D possibly being TRBD1 (5 bases). Per germline, CDR1 SGHVS and CDR2 FQNEAQ. CDR3 length: 15 residues. Trimming stripped 5 bases from V and 10 bases from J, with 18 bases between. CDR3 sequence: CASSPREGPRSPLHF. The CDR3 nucleotides are TGTGCCAGCAGCCCAAGGGAGGGACCGAGGTCACCCCTCCACTTT.

This clone appeared once. The rearrangement links TRBV7-8 to TRBJ1-2; TRBD1 aligns across 7 bases. CDR3 size: 15 residues. From germline, CDR1 is SGHVS and CDR2 FQNEAQ. The J segment lost 4 bases and the V segment lost 5 bases, leaving 10 bases of the junction unmatched. This CDR3 is CASSPSTGMGYGYTF. DNA of the CDR3: TGTGCCAGCAGCCCATCGACAGGGATGGGCTATGGCTACACCTTC.

The rearrangement links TRBV20-1 to TRBJ1-3; unclear D gene. Germline assignment: CDR1 DFQATT and CDR2 SNEGSKA (reference sequence). The V end lost 3 bases, the J end lost 4 bases, and 13 bases lay between the germline ends. The CDR3 extends over 14 amino acids. Written as DNA, the CDR3 is TGCAGTGCTAGTATGGGAGTAGGGGGAAACACCATATATTTT. This gives the protein CSASMGVGGNTIYF.

The rearrangement links TRBV5-4 to TRBJ2-2; 10 nucleotides match TRBD1. Germline V gene lookup returns CDR1 SGHNT and CDR2 YYREEE (reference sequence). The J segment lost 3 bases and the V segment lost 0 bases, leaving 5 bases of the junction unmatched. The CDR3 runs 17 residues. The CDR3 protein is CASSLDLTGGDTGELFF. The CDR3 coding sequence is TGTGCCAGCAGCTTGGACCTGACAGGGGGCGACACCGGGGAGCTGTTTTTT.

The chain joins TRBV6-5 to TRBJ1-6; D perhaps matches TRBD1 (6 bases). V lost 4 bases and J 2 bases, leaving 9 bases between the germline ends. The CDR3 is 15 residues long. The V gene's germline CDR1 is MNHEY and CDR2 SVGAGI. The CDR3 protein is CASSSRQAYNSPLHF. The CDR3 DNA is TGTGCCAGCAGTTCCAGACAGGCCTATAATTCACCCCTCCACTTT.

The J gene is TRBJ2-7, the V gene TRBV6-2 or TRBV6-3; 7 nucleotides agree with TRBD1. Germline CDR1 and CDR2: MNHEY and SVGEGT. Germline trimming cut 0 bases from V and 0 bases from J; bases unmatched to any gene: 5. The CDR3 has 16 amino acids. CDR3 in DNA: TGTGCCAGCAGTTACTCCGGGACAGTAAGCTCCTACGAGCAGTACTTC. It codes for CASSYSGTVSSYEQYF.

This clone was found a few times. Other DNA sequences of this sample code for an identical CDR3. The chain is built from TRBV5-1 and TRBJ1-1, with 9 positions matching TRBD1. V lost 3 bases to trimming and J lost 0 bases; unmatched junction nucleotides: 3. Germline V gives CDR1 SGHRS, CDR2 YFSETQ. The CDR3 extends over 15 amino acids. The CDR3 nucleotides are TGCGCCAGCAGCTCCACAGGGGGCATGAACACTGAAGCTTTCTTT. This encodes CASSSTGGMNTEAFF.

This clone has just one count. V usage is TRBV27 and J usage is TRBJ1-2; perhaps TRBD1 as D (5 bases). CDR1 is MNHEY, CDR2 SMNVEV, per germline (reference sequence). Trimming left V 0 bases short and J 7 bases short, with 21 bases between. The CDR3 loop spans 17 amino acids. The CDR3 nucleotides are TGTGCCAGCAGTTTATCGGGGAAAGGGGCATTTTTCTTTGGCTACACCTTC. Translating it yields CASSLSGKGAFFFGYTF.

The chain carries TRBV6-5 and TRBJ1-1, with 9 nucleotides matching TRBD1. Trimming at V came to 6 bases and at J to 8 bases, leaving 1 base not matched to a gene. The CDR3 spans 11 residues. CDR1 MNHEY and CDR2 SVGAGI come from the germline V gene. The CDR3 sequence: CASSGQGEAFF. In nucleotides, the CDR3 is TGTGCCAGCAGCGGACAGGGGGAAGCTTTCTTT.

This chain joins TRBV29-1 and TRBJ2-1, with a tentative D call TRBD1 (6 bases). Germline CDR1 reads SQVTM; CDR2 reads ANQGSEA. Trimming took off 3 bases at V and 1 base at J, with 28 bases between the two ends. CDR3 length: 20 residues. The CDR3 is CSVDLTGSSFLFGSYNEQFF. The CDR3 DNA is TGCAGCGTTGATTTAACAGGGTCTAGTTTCCTCTTCGGATCCTACAATGAGCAGTTCTTC.

Details on this clone: Within the sample, other DNA sequences also encode this same CDR3. This chain joins TRBV27 and TRBJ2-7, with 7 bases identical to TRBD2. V was pared by 3 bases and J by 3 bases, with 2 bases of the junction left unmatched. The CDR3 has 13 amino acids. The V gene's germline CDR1 is MNHEY and CDR2 SMNVEV (reference sequence). The CDR3 DNA follows: TGTGCCAGCAGTTTGGGGGGGAGCTACGAGCAGTACTTC. Amino acids: CASSLGGSYEQYF.

CDR3 in amino acids: CASSQDLRQGYSEQYF. Written as DNA, the CDR3 is TGCGCCAGCAGCCAAGATTTGAGACAGGGTTACTCCGAGCAGTACTTC. The chain employs TRBV4-1 and TRBJ2-7; 7 nucleotides agree with TRBD1. Trimming took 0 bases from V and 6 from J; bases not matched to a gene: 11. This CDR3 spans 16 amino acids. Germline CDR1 is MGHRA and CDR2 is YSYEKL.

The V call is TRBV28, the J call TRBJ1-5, with D perhaps TRBD1 (6 bases). This CDR3 is 17 amino acids long. The germline V gene encodes CDR1 MDHEN and CDR2 SYDVKM. V lost 4 bases, J lost 0 bases, and 16 bases lay in between. CDR3 residues: CASSSGRGRYSNQPQHF. CDR3 DNA: TGTGCCAGCAGTTCTGGCAGGGGACGTTATAGCAATCAGCCCCAGCATTTT.

This clone is a singleton in its sample. V is TRBV19 and J is TRBJ2-3, with TRBD2 identical over 14 bases. There are 14 residues in the CDR3. J lost 9 bases, V lost 9 bases, and 8 bases had no gene match. CDR1 is LNHDA and CDR2 is SQIVND in the germline V gene (reference sequence). CDR3 amino acids: CASKTGLAGETQYF. The DNA of the CDR3 is TGTGCCAGCAAAACGGGACTAGCGGGAGAGACGCAGTATTTT.

The gene calls are TRBV19 and TRBJ1-4; D remains ambiguous. The CDR3 has 12 residues. Germline loops: CDR1 LNHDA, CDR2 SQIVND (reference sequence). Between the trimmed V and J ends, which lost 3 bases and 10 bases, there was a span of 9 bases. The DNA for the CDR3 is TGTGCCAGTAGTATGCTCCTGCGAAAACTGTTTTTT. Residues: CASSMLLRKLFF.

The gene calls are TRBV13 and TRBJ2-6; D not resolved. The CDR3 has 12 amino acids. From germline, CDR1 is PRHDT and CDR2 FYEKMQ (reference sequence). V was pared by 5 bases and J by 3 bases, with 2 bases between. CDR3 nucleotides: TGTGCCAGCAGCCTTGGGGCCAACGTCCTGACTTTC. As protein: CASSLGANVLTF.

This chain uses TRBV5-1 with TRBJ2-5, with 9 positions matching TRBD1. The CDR3 totals 15 residues. In germline, CDR1 is SGHRS, CDR2 YFSETQ. With 3 bases clipped from V and 7 bases from J, the junction kept 10 bases outside the gene matches. CDR3 residues: CASSWTGTGTATQYF. In nucleotides, the CDR3 is TGCGCCAGCAGCTGGACCGGGACAGGGACGGCGACCCAGTACTTC.